Following are 29 T cell receptor beta chains from one sample sequenced in a study of graft-versus-host responses after intestinal transplantation. Clones were read by immunoSEQ multiplex PCR, and TCRdb kept only the in-frame ones, dropping some. The table shows under 20,000 clones, with around 74% occurring only once. Intraepithelial and lamina propria lymphocytes were released after the graft tissue was processed. The source was ileum tissue, collected 14 days after transplant. These receptors originate from a human patient who received an intestinal transplant, so some T cells may come from the graft donor.

The chain uses TRBV6-6 and TRBJ1-5, with D uncertain. The CDR3 consists of 16 residues. CDR1 MNHNY and CDR2 SVGAGI come from the germline V gene (reference sequence). The germline V and J ends were trimmed by 4 bases and 0 bases, with 13 bases remaining between them. The CDR3 DNA sequence: TGTGCCAGCAGTTCGCTGGGAATCTATAGCAATCAGCCCCAGCATTTT. Translation: CASSSLGIYSNQPQHF.

V gene TRBV20-1 combines with J gene TRBJ2-1, with D perhaps matching TRBD1 or TRBD2 (5 bases each). Trimming removed 4 bases at V and 10 bases at J, with 11 bases between. The CDR3 spans 11 residues. The germline CDR1 and CDR2 sequences are DFQATT and SNEGSKA (reference sequence). The CDR3 here is CSAKPGREQFF. The CDR3 DNA sequence: TGCAGTGCTAAACCGGGACGAGAGCAGTTCTTC.

The V call is TRBV5-6, the J call TRBJ1-6; D is undetermined. From germline, CDR1 is SGHDT and CDR2 YYEEEE. This CDR3 comprises 16 residues. V was clipped by 5 bases and J by 0 bases, with 12 bases between them. The DNA of the CDR3 is TGTGCCAGCAGGTTAGGGCCTAGCTCCTATAATTCACCCCTCCACTTT. Encoded protein: CASRLGPSSYNSPLHF.

This chain uses TRBV9 with TRBJ2-5; 8 nucleotides line up with TRBD2. The CDR3 totals 15 residues. Germline V lookup: CDR1 SGDLS, CDR2 YYNGEE. V dropped 4 bases and J dropped 5; count of bases not matched to a gene: 10. The CDR3 nucleotides are TGTGCCAGCAGCCCCTGGGGCGGGGGGCAGGAGACCCAGTACTTC. Encoded protein: CASSPWGGGQETQYF.

This clone was counted once. The chain is built from TRBV7-3 and TRBJ2-3; D ambiguous. Trimming pared 5 bases from V and 2 bases from J, leaving 8 bases between. This CDR3 comprises 13 residues. Germline values: CDR1 SGHTA, CDR2 FQGTGA. The CDR3 loop reads CASSAATTDTQYF. CDR3 bases: TGTGCCAGCAGCGCGGCGACCACAGATACGCAGTATTTT.

The chain links TRBV19 to TRBJ2-1; TRBD2 matches 8 bases. The CDR3 runs 13 residues. Germline V lookup: CDR1 LNHDA, CDR2 SQIVND (reference sequence). Unmatched junction bases numbered 0, after V lost 2 bases and J lost 6 bases. CDR3 protein: CASSILAGNEQFF. The CDR3 nucleotides read TGTGCCAGTAGTATACTAGCGGGCAATGAGCAGTTCTTC.

The chain couples TRBV6-1 to TRBJ1-1, with 7 nucleotides matching TRBD1. Per germline, CDR1 MNHNS and CDR2 SASEGT. V was clipped by 3 bases and J by 7 bases; unmatched bases: 8. There are 14 residues in the CDR3. The CDR3 coding sequence is TGTGCCAGCAGTGATCAGGACAGGAGTGTTGAAGCTTTCTTT. It is translated as CASSDQDRSVEAFF.

The chain has TRBV4-2 and TRBJ2-7; perhaps D is TRBD1 or TRBD2 (6 bases each). Trimming took 4 bases from V and 7 from J, leaving 14 bases between them. The germline CDR1 and CDR2 sequences are LGHNA and YNFKEQ. This CDR3 contains 13 residues. CDR3 sequence: CASSPVGGGEQYF. The CDR3 bases are TGTGCCAGCAGCCCCGTGGGGGGCGGAGAGCAGTACTTC.

V is TRBV5-1 and J is TRBJ1-1; 11 positions agree with TRBD1. J gave up 5 bases and V 3 bases, and 3 bases lay outside the gene matches. Germline V gene sequence: CDR1 SGHRS, CDR2 YFSETQ. The CDR3 is 14 residues long. The CDR3 region is CASSSGQGVTEAFF. CDR3 DNA sequence: TGCGCCAGCAGCTCGGGACAGGGGGTGACTGAAGCTTTCTTT.

J is TRBJ1-5 and V is TRBV6-5; 9 nucleotides match TRBD1. V was clipped by 5 bases and J by 11 bases; unmatched bases: 10. Germline V gives CDR1 MNHEY, CDR2 SVGAGI. The CDR3 has 14 residues. The CDR3 coding sequence is TGTGCCAGCAGTGACGGGGACAGGGTCCATTCCCAGCATTTT. As protein: CASSDGDRVHSQHF.

The V call is TRBV13, the J call TRBJ2-1; D perhaps matches TRBD2 (7 bases). Germline V gene data show CDR1 as PRHDT and CDR2 as FYEKMQ (reference sequence). Trimming shortened V by 4 bases and J by 8 bases, and 18 bases separated the two germline ends. The CDR3 is 15 amino acids. CDR3 nucleotide sequence: TGTGCCAGCAGCTCCCGGCTGGGGGGGGGCTATGAGCAGTTCTTC. Its protein product is CASSSRLGGGYEQFF.

CDR3 sequence reads: CASSLGTGGAQPQHF. CDR3 DNA: TGTGCCAGCAGCTTAGGGACAGGGGGCGCTCAGCCCCAGCATTTT. This chain links TRBV7-2 with TRBJ1-5, with TRBD1 matching 11 bases. The CDR3 covers 15 residues. After removal of 1 base from V and 6 bases from J, the junction contained 2 bases not matched to a gene. Germline lookup yields CDR1 SGHTA and CDR2 FQGNSA.

In this sample, this clone turned up a few times. V gene TRBV28 combines with J gene TRBJ1-2; no firm D call. The V and J ends lost 7 bases and 5 bases respectively, with 17 bases between them. The germline V gene has CDR1 MDHEN and CDR2 SYDVKM. The CDR3 is made up of 14 amino acids. Written as DNA, the CDR3 is TGTGCCAGCACTGCCCTGAGCATAGGGTATGGCTACACCTTC. Protein: CASTALSIGYGYTF.

This clone was counted only a few times. This chain links TRBV11-2 with TRBJ1-2, with TRBD1 identical over 7 bases. Trimming took 1 base from V and 2 from J; bases not matched to a gene: 4. CDR1 is SGHAT, CDR2 FQNNGV, per germline. The CDR3 extends over 15 amino acids. CDR3 nucleotide sequence: TGTGCCAGCAGCTTAGTTGCGACAGGGAACTATGGCTACACCTTC. It is translated as CASSLVATGNYGYTF.

The V and J genes are TRBV6-6 and TRBJ2-1, with D possibly TRBD1 on 5 matching bases. CDR3 length equals 13 residues. The V end was cut by 2 bases, the J end by 8 bases, with 10 bases between. CDR1 is MNHNY, CDR2 SVGAGI, per germline (reference sequence). The CDR3 coding sequence is TGTGCCAGCAGTTACACAGGAGCCGATGAGCAGTTCTTC. This sequence encodes CASSYTGADEQFF.

The CDR3 region has the DNA TGTGCCTGGGCTGGGACGGAACTGTATGGCTACACCTTC. Amino acid sequence: CAWAGTELYGYTF. The rearrangement uses TRBV30 and TRBJ1-2; tentative D call: TRBD1 (5 bases). The germline V gene encodes CDR1 GTSNPN and CDR2 SVGIG (reference sequence). This CDR3 has 13 amino acids. Trimming took off 5 bases at V and 5 bases at J, with 15 bases between the two ends.

The rearrangement uses TRBV5-1 and TRBJ2-2; TRBD2 matches 10 bases. Germline CDR1 SGHRS, CDR2 YFSETQ. V was pared by 4 bases and J by 1 base, with 4 bases of the junction left unmatched. This CDR3 is 16 amino acids long. The CDR3 nucleotides read TGCGCCAGCAGCAAAACTAGCGGGAAGAACACCGGGGAGCTGTTTTTT. This translates into CASSKTSGKNTGELFF. The complete variable domain, with remaining parts taken from reference TRBV5-1 and TRBJ2-2, reads KAGVTQTPRYLIKTRGQQVTLSCSPISGHRSVSWYQQTPGQGLQFLFEYFSETQRNKGNFPGRFSGRQFSNSRSEMNVSTLELGDSALYLCASSKTSGKNTGELFFGEGSRLTVL.

The chain couples TRBV5-1 to TRBJ2-1, with no clear D. Deletions cut 0 bases from V and 4 bases from J, with 8 bases between. Germline values: CDR1 SGHRS, CDR2 YFSETQ. There are 14 residues in the CDR3. The CDR3 DNA sequence: TGCGCCAGCAGCTTGGGGTCGGGTTACAATGAGCAGTTCTTC. This encodes CASSLGSGYNEQFF.

The chain links TRBV4-1 to TRBJ1-5; 7 nucleotides agree with TRBD1. With 3 bases clipped from V and 2 bases from J, the junction kept 7 bases outside the gene matches. The CDR3 extends over 16 amino acids. Germline loops: CDR1 MGHRA, CDR2 YSYEKL. The CDR3 here is CASSHSSDRGNQPQHF. CDR3 nucleotide sequence: TGCGCCAGCAGCCACTCGTCCGACAGGGGCAATCAGCCCCAGCATTTT.

The rearrangement joins TRBV9 to TRBJ2-5; 7 nucleotides line up with TRBD1. Losses at the gene ends were 3 bases for V and 9 bases for J; bases not matched to a gene: 8. Per germline, CDR1 SGDLS and CDR2 YYNGEE. There are 13 residues in the CDR3. In DNA, the CDR3 is TGTGCCAGCAGCGGCGGACCCCAGGGGGCCCAGTACTTC. It encodes CASSGGPQGAQYF.

This clone showed up just a few times. The rearrangement uses TRBV9 and TRBJ2-3; unclear D gene. This CDR3 region has 13 residues. Trimming removed 2 bases from V and 6 bases from J, with 10 bases in between. Germline V gives CDR1 SGDLS, CDR2 YYNGEE. The CDR3 DNA is TGTGCCAGCAGCGTGGCCGATTTGGATACGCAGTATTTT. Protein: CASSVADLDTQYF.

This sequence joins TRBV5-6 and TRBJ1-2; D unclear. Trimming pared 0 bases from V and 5 bases from J, leaving 8 bases between. The CDR3 spans 13 residues. The germline CDR1 and CDR2 sequences are SGHDT and YYEEEE. In nucleotides, the CDR3 is TGTGCCAGCAGCTTGGACAGCTGGTATGGCTACACCTTC. This encodes CASSLDSWYGYTF.

In its sample, this clone was seen a few times. The rearrangement links TRBV9 to TRBJ2-7, with D possibly being TRBD2 (6 bases). This CDR3 region has 13 residues. Trimming removed 0 bases at V and 7 bases at J, with 11 bases between. From germline, CDR1 is SGDLS and CDR2 YYNGEE. In DNA, the CDR3 is TGTGCCAGCAGCGTAGCCTACGGGACTGAGCAGTACTTC. Translating it yields CASSVAYGTEQYF.

This clone appeared a single time. Germline is not matched at one junction end, which may reflect a read error. Written as DNA, the CDR3 is TGTGTCAGCAGTTTCCCTACTACAGGGGGAACCTACAATGAGCAGTTCTTC. Residues: CVSSFPTTGGTYNEQFF. This chain links TRBV28 with TRBJ2-1, with 8 nucleotides matching TRBD1. Per germline, CDR1 MDHEN and CDR2 SYDVKM. The CDR3 runs 17 residues.

V usage is TRBV19 and J usage is TRBJ2-1, with 7 bases identical to TRBD1. The ends lost 5 bases at V and 7 bases at J; junction bases unmatched: 5. This CDR3 is built from 13 residues. Germline V lookup: CDR1 LNHDA, CDR2 SQIVND (reference sequence). The DNA of the CDR3 is TGTGCCAGTAGTCCCGGGACAGAAAATGAGCAGTTCTTC. Translation: CASSPGTENEQFF.

This rearrangement joins TRBV7-3 to TRBJ2-7; TRBD1 matches at 7 bases. Per the germline V gene, CDR1 is SGHTA and CDR2 is FQGTGA. The CDR3 is made up of 15 amino acids. The V gene end was trimmed by 5 bases and the J gene end by 1 base; junction bases not matched to a gene: 8. The CDR3 bases are TGTGCCAGCAGCCCGTGGGGACAGTGGTCCTACGAGCAGTACTTC. It is translated as CASSPWGQWSYEQYF.

This rearrangement joins TRBV2 to TRBJ2-4; 11 bases align to TRBD1. V lost 8 bases and J lost 2; bases outside the gene matches: 11. The length of the CDR3 is 17 residues. Germline loops: CDR1 SNHLY, CDR2 FYNNEI. The CDR3 loop is CASRDRGGWGTKNIQYF. CDR3 in DNA: TGTGCCAGCCGGGACAGGGGGGGCTGGGGTACCAAAAACATTCAGTACTTC. Together with reference TRBV2 and TRBJ2-4, the CDR3 gives the full variable domain: EPEVTQTPSHQVTQMGQEVILRCVPISNHLYFYWYRQILGQKVEFLVSFYNNEISEKSEIFDDQFSVERPDGSNFTLKIRSTKLEDSAMYFCASRDRGGWGTKNIQYFGAGTRLSVL.

This rearrangement joins TRBV11-2 to TRBJ1-3, with D possibly TRBD1 on 6 matching bases. Per the germline V gene, CDR1 is SGHAT and CDR2 is FQNNGV. The CDR3 covers 16 residues. V lost 1 base, J lost 1 base, and 11 bases lay in between. For the CDR3, the DNA is TGTGCCAGCAGCTTAGCCAGGGGTCAGTCTGGAAACACCATATATTTT. It encodes CASSLARGQSGNTIYF.

V and J are TRBV6-4 and TRBJ2-3, with 7 bases identical to TRBD1. This CDR3 has 15 amino acids. V lost 0 bases to trimming and J lost 3 bases; unmatched junction nucleotides: 3. Germline values: CDR1 MRHNA, CDR2 SNTAGT. The CDR3 loop reads CASSDSGGATDTQYF. DNA for the CDR3: TGTGCCAGCAGTGACTCAGGGGGCGCGACAGATACGCAGTATTTT.